The clone carrying this T cell receptor (beta chain) was detected ten times or more. Using its own MiXCR run on the RACE reads, TCRdb lists one record per CDR3 protein. The data contain some 82,000 distinct CDR3 sequences, around 7% of them singletons. Time point here: patch test 2, 6 weeks after DPC sensitization. This sample's treatment: therapeutic diphenylcyclopropenone sensitization with weekly scalp DPC. Donors were 18 to 70-year-old alopecia patients suitable for DPC. This record belongs to a study of human T cells and chemical hapten exposure. Looking at the study overall: Scalp application of diphenylcyclopropenone was performed weekly in patients across the entire roughly 23-week study.

Trimming stripped 3 bases from V and 8 bases from J, with 5 bases between. Germline values: CDR1 LNHNV, CDR2 YYDKDF (reference sequence). CDR3 length equals 11 residues. The sample here was whole blood, taken in connection with sensitization to the hapten diphenylcyclopropenone (DPC). This receptor was identified in a woman aged 25 to 39 with alopecia areata. Some clones in this sample may be carry-over from other donors' samples. The chain uses TRBV15 and TRBJ2-1; D is uncertain. CDR3 sequence (DNA): TGTGCCACCAGCAGCTGGCATGAGCAGTTCTTC. This codes for CATSSWHEQFF.